Given below is one T cell receptor beta chain in context. Its matching antigen is unknown. The source of the sample is a study of chemoradiotherapy in HPV16-positive cancers. Turning to the study itself: Functional T-cell assays on a couple of HPV16-positive patients' cells defined candidate HPV-specific clones and common TCR motifs.

Profiled with immunoSEQ multiplex PCR; TCRdb holds only in-frame clones, not every one. The sample has tens of thousands of clones; 84% are singletons. Germline CDR1 is SGHRS and CDR2 is YFSETQ. This CDR3 is 14 amino acids long. Trimming at V came to 0 bases and at J to 7 bases, leaving 4 bases not matched to a gene. Over chemoradiotherapy, repertoires were sampled more than once. Study findings and constraints: Better recurrence-free survival went with HPV-responsive T-cell expansion in HPV16-positive patients. During treatment, candidate HPV-specific clones and E7-related motifs expanded in tumor.

The sequence was obtained from a human donor with HPV-associated anogenital cancer. The sample consisted of blood, taken from a patient who underwent chemoradiotherapy. The chain uses TRBV5-1 and TRBJ2-7; 10 bases fit TRBD1. The CDR3 DNA reads as TGCGCCAGCAGCTTGGGACAGGGGGCGGAAGAGCAGTACGTC. Translated: CASSLGQGAEEQYV.